This entry describes one T cell receptor (beta chain). These data come from a study of blood T cell repertoires in COVID-19. The table came from immunoSEQ multiplex PCR; TCRdb's copy has only in-frame clones and leaves some out. This table holds around 500,000 clones, roughly 90% found once. Sequenced: PBMCs or T cells enriched from blood (not recorded which). This TCR came from a woman between 40 and 50 years old who had recovered from COVID-19.

The CDR3 coding sequence is TGTGCCAGCAGCTTTGCAGGGGGCACTGAAGCTTTCTTT. Its protein is CASSFAGGTEAFF. This chain connects TRBV7-6 to TRBJ1-1; 7 nucleotides line up with TRBD1. Trimming took 3 bases from V and 4 from J; bases not matched to a gene: 2. In germline, CDR1 is SGHVS, CDR2 FNYEAQ. CDR3 length equals 13 residues.